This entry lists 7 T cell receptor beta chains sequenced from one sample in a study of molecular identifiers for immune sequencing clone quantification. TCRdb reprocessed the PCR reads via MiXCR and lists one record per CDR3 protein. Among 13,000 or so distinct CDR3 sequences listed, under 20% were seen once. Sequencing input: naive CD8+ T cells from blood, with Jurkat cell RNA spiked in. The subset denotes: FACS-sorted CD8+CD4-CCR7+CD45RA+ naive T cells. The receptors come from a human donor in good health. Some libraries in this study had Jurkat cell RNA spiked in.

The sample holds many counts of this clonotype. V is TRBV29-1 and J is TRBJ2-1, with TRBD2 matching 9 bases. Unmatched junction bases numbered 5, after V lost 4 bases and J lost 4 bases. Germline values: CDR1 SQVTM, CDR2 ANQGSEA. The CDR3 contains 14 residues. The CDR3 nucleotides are TGCAGCGTTGTGAGCGGGAGGAATTACAATGAGCAGTTCTTC. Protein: CSVVSGRNYNEQFF.

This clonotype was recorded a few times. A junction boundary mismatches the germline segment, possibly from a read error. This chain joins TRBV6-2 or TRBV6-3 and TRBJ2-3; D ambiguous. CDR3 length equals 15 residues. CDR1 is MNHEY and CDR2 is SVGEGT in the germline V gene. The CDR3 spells CACSIAPASTDTQYF. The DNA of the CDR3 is TGTGCCTGCAGCATCGCCCCCGCTAGCACAGATACGCAGTATTTT.

The CDR3 here is CASSVWDRGGPNTEAFF. The CDR3 nucleotides read TGTGCCAGCAGTGTCTGGGACAGGGGTGGCCCTAACACTGAAGCTTTCTTT. This chain connects TRBV27 to TRBJ1-1; 10 bases map to TRBD1. The V segment lost 5 bases and the J segment 2 bases; nucleotides outside the gene matches: 11. Germline V gene data show CDR1 as MNHEY and CDR2 as SMNVEV (reference sequence). The CDR3 is made up of 17 amino acids.

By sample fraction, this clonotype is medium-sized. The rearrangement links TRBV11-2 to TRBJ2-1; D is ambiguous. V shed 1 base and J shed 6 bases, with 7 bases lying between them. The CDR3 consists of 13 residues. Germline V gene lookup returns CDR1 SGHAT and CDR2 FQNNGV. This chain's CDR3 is CASSLVSGNEQFF. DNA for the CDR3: TGTGCCAGCAGCTTAGTTTCCGGCAATGAGCAGTTCTTC.

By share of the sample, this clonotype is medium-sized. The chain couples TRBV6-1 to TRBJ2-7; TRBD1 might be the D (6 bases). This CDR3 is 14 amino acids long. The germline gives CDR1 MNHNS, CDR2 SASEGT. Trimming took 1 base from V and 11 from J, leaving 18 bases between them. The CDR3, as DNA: TGTGCCAGCAGTGAAGGCCGAGGACACCCAGGGGAGTACTTC. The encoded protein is CASSEGRGHPGEYF.

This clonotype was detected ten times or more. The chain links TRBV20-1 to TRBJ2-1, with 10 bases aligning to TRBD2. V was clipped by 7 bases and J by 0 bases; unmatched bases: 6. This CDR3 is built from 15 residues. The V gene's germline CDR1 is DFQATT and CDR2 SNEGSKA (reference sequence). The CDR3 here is CSVPLAGVSYNEQFF. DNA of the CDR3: TGCAGTGTCCCGCTAGCGGGAGTCTCCTACAATGAGCAGTTCTTC.

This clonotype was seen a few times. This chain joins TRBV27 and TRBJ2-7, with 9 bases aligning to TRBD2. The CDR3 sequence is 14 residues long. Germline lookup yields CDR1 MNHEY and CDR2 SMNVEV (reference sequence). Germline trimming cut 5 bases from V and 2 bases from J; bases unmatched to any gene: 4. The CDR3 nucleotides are TGTGCCAGCAGTCCCGGGACTAGCACCTACGAGCAGTACTTC. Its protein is CASSPGTSTYEQYF.